Listed below are T cell receptor beta chains from one sample, sequenced in a study of blood T cell repertoires in COVID-19. TCRdb's table, derived via immunoSEQ multiplex PCR, lists solely in-frame clones and lacks some. The table lists over 85,000 clones, around nine tenths of them singletons. Sequenced input: peripheral blood. The source of these receptors is a man aged 40-49 years with acute or convalescent COVID-19. Both conserved end residues are part of each CDR3. Fields, in order: clone size, D gene, J gene, V gene, CDR3 DNA, CDR3 protein. The D gene is left open where the match is weak. Expanded clones are given a class, and other clones once, few, many or no size at all.

abundance: few
d_gene: -
j_gene: TRBJ1-1
v_gene: TRBV4-3
CDR3nt: TGCGCCAGCAGCCAGGATCAGGTCCACACTGAAGCTTTCTTT
CDR3aa: CASSQDQVHTEAFF

abundance: -
d_gene: -
j_gene: TRBJ2-1
v_gene: TRBV11-2
CDR3nt: TGTGCCAGCAGCTTAGAACCAGGGGAGCAGTTCTTC
CDR3aa: CASSLEPGEQFF

abundance: -
d_gene: -
j_gene: TRBJ2-2
v_gene: TRBV6-4
CDR3nt: TGTGCCAGCAGTGACACGGCGAACACCGGGGAGCTGTTTTTT
CDR3aa: CASSDTANTGELFF

abundance: -
d_gene: -
j_gene: TRBJ1-5
v_gene: TRBV6-6
CDR3nt: TGTGCCAGCGTTAGGGGTGAGTGGCAGCCCCAGCATTTT
CDR3aa: CASVRGEWQPQHF

abundance: -
d_gene: -
j_gene: TRBJ1-2
v_gene: TRBV2
CDR3nt: TGTGCCAGCAGTGAGGGAGCGCTCTATGGCTACACCTTC
CDR3aa: CASSEGALYGYTF

abundance: -
d_gene: TRBD2
j_gene: TRBJ2-7
v_gene: TRBV9
CDR3nt: TGTGCCAGCAGCGTAGCAGGTAGCGGGGGGGAGGAGCAGTACTTC
CDR3aa: CASSVAGSGGEEQYF

abundance: -
d_gene: TRBD1
j_gene: TRBJ1-1
v_gene: TRBV5-1
CDR3nt: TGCGCCAGCAGCCACAGGGACAGCGACATGAACACTGAAGCTTTCTTT
CDR3aa: CASSHRDSDMNTEAFF

abundance: -
d_gene: -
j_gene: TRBJ2-7
v_gene: TRBV29-1
CDR3nt: TGCAGCGTTGGTCACGCGAGCTCCTACGAGCAGTACTTC
CDR3aa: CSVGHASSYEQYF

abundance: -
d_gene: -
j_gene: TRBJ2-5
v_gene: TRBV14
CDR3nt: TGTGCCAGCAGCCAAGAATGGGGGTCGACAGGCGTCGGGGACCAGTACTTC
CDR3aa: CASSQEWGSTGVGDQYF

abundance: -
d_gene: -
j_gene: TRBJ2-1
v_gene: TRBV19
CDR3nt: TGTGCCAGTACGACCACAGGGACGAATGAGCAGTTCTTC
CDR3aa: CASTTTGTNEQFF